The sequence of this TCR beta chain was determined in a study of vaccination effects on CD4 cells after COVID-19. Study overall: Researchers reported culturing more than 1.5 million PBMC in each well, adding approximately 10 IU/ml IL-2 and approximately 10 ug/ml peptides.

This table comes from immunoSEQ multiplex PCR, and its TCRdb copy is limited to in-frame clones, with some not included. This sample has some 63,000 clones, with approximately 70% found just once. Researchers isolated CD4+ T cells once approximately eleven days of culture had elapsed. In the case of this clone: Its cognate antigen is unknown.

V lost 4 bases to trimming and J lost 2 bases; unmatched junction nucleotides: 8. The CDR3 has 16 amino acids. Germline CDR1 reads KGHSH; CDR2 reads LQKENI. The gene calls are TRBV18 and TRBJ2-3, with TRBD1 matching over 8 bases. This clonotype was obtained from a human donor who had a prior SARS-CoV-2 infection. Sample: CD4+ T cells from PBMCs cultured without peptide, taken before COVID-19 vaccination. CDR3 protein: CASSLTGTGITDTQYF. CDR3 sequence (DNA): TGTGCCAGCTCACTGACCGGGACAGGTATCACAGATACGCAGTATTTT.